This T cell receptor (beta chain) was identified in a study of blood T cell repertoires in COVID-19. The CDR3 runs 14 residues. V lost 1 base and J lost 6, with 12 bases in between. The germline V gene encodes CDR1 SEHNR and CDR2 FQNEAQ (reference sequence). TCRdb keeps only in-frame clones here, not all; method: immunoSEQ multiplex PCR. Of 200,000 to 300,000 clones listed, about 90% are singletons. Sequencing was performed on peripheral blood. V and J are TRBV7-9 and TRBJ1-2; D uncertain. The sequence came from a woman aged 40 to 55 who had recovered from COVID-19. In nucleotides, the CDR3 is TGTGCCAGCAGCTTAGGGTCTACCGAAGATGGCTACACCTTC. Translated: CASSLGSTEDGYTF.